This TCR beta chain originates from a study of shared clonotypes between healthy human individuals. A few counts support this clone. V lost 6 bases and J lost 9, with 12 bases in between. Germline lookup yields CDR1 SGHTA and CDR2 FQGNSA. The CDR3 is made up of 12 amino acids. Sequenced by immunoSEQ multiplex PCR; TCRdb stores in-frame clones only, minus some. There are around 700,000 clones in the sample; about 78% occur only once, and roughly 1.8% lies in the top ten. The source of this sequence is a woman aged 30 to 39 in good health. Sequences were obtained from memory CD4+ T cells sorted from blood. Subset: CD45RA-negative fraction. The V call is TRBV7-2, the J call TRBJ2-1; D remains unclear. DNA of the CDR3: TGTGCCAGCAGAGCGCCCGGGCCTGAGCAGTTCTTC. It codes for CASRAPGPEQFF.